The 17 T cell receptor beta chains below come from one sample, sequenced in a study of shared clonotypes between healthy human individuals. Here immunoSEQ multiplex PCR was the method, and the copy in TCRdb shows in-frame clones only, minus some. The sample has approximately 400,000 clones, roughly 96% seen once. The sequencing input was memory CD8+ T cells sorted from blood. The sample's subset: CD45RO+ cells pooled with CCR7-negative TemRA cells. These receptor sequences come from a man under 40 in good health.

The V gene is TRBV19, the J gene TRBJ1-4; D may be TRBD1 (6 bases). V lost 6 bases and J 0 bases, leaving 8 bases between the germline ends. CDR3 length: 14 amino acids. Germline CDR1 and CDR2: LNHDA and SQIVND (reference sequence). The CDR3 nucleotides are TGTGCCAGTAGCCACAGGGCAACTAATGAAAAACTGTTTTTT. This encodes CASSHRATNEKLFF.

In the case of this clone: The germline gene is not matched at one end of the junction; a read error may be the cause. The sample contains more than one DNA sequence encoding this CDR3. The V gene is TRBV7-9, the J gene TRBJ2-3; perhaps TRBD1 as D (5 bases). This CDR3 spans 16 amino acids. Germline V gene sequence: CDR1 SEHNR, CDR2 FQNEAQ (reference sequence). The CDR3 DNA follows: TGTGCCAGCAGCTCCTATGGATGGACACTCACAGATACACAGTATTTT. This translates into CASSSYGWTLTDTQYF.

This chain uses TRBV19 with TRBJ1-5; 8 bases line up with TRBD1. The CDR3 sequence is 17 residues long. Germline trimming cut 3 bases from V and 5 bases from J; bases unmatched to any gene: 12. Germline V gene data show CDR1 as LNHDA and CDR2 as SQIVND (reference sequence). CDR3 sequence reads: CASSIAVYRGVYQPQHF. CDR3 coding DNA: TGTGCCAGTAGTATTGCCGTCTACAGGGGGGTTTATCAGCCCCAGCATTTT.

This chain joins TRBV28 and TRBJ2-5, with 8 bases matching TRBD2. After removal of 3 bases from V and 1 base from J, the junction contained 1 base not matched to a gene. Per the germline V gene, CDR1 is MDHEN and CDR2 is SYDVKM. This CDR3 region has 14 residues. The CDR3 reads CASSLGTSQETQYF. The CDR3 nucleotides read TGTGCCAGCAGTTTGGGGACTAGCCAAGAGACCCAGTACTTC. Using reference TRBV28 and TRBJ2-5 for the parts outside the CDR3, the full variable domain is DVKVTQSSRYLVKRTGEKVFLECVQDMDHENMFWYRQDPGLGLRLIYFSYDVKMKEKGDIPEGYSVSREKKERFSLILESASTNQTSMYLCASSLGTSQETQYFGPGTRLLVL.

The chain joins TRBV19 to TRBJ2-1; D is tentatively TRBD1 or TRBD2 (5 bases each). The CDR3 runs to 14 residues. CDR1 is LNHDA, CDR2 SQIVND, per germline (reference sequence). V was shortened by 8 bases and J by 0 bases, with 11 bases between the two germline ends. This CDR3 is CASRDRSSYNEQFF. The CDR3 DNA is TGTGCCAGTCGGGACCGAAGCTCCTACAATGAGCAGTTCTTC.

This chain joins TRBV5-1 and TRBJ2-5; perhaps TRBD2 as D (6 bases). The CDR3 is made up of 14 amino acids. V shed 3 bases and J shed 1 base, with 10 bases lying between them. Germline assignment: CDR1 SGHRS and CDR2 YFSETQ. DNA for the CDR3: TGCGCCAGCAGCTCGGGACTTGTCCAAGAGACCCAGTACTTC. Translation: CASSSGLVQETQYF.

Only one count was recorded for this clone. This chain's CDR3 is CASRAGAGERYEQYF. CDR3 bases: TGTGCCAGCAGAGCCGGGGCGGGTGAGCGCTACGAGCAGTACTTC. The genes are TRBV2 and TRBJ2-7, with D possibly called TRBD1 or TRBD2 (5 bases each). This CDR3 contains 15 residues. Deletions cut 6 bases from V and 3 bases from J, with 18 bases between. Germline CDR1 reads SNHLY; CDR2 reads FYNNEI. Full variable domain (rest looked up from reference TRBV2 and TRBJ2-7): EPEVTQTPSHQVTQMGQEVILRCVPISNHLYFYWYRQILGQKVEFLVSFYNNEISEKSEIFDDQFSVERPDGSNFTLKIRSTKLEDSAMYFCASRAGAGERYEQYFGPGTRLTVT.

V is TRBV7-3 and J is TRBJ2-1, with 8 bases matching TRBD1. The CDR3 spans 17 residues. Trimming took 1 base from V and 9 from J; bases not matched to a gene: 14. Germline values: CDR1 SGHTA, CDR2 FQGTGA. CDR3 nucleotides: TGTGCCAGCAGCTTAAGGGGCCCCGGACAGGGCCCCGGTGAGCAGTTCTTC. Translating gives CASSLRGPGQGPGEQFF.

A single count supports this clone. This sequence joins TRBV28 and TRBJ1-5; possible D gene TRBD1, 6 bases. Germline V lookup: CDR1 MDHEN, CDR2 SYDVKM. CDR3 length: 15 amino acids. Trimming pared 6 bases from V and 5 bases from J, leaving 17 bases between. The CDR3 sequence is CASRKDGTFYQPQHF. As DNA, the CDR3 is TGTGCCAGCAGAAAAGATGGGACATTTTATCAGCCCCAGCATTTT.

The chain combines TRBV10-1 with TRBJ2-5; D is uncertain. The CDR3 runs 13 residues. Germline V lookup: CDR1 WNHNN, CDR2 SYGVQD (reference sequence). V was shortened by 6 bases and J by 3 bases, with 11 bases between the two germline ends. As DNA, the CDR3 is TGCGCCAGCAGCCCGAGCCCAGAAGAGACCCAGTACTTC. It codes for CASSPSPEETQYF.

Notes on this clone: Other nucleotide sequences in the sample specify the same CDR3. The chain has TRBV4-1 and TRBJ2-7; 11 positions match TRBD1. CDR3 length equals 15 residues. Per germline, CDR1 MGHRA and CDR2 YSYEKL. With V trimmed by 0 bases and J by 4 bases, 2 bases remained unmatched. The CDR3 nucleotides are TGCGCCAGCAGCCAAGACGGGACAGGGGGGTACGAGCAGTACTTC. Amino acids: CASSQDGTGGYEQYF.

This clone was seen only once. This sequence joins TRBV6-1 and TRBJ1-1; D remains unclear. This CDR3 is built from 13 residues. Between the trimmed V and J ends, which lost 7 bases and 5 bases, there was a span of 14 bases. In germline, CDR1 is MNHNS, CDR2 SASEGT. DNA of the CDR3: TGTGCCAGCACCTCAGACCCACGGACTGAAGCTTTCTTT. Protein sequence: CASTSDPRTEAFF.

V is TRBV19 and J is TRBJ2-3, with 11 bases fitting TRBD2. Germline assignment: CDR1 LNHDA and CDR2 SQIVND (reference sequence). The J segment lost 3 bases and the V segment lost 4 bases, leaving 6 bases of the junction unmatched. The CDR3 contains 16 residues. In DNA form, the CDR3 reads TGTGCCAGTAGTAAGGCTAGCGGGAGGATGACAGATACGCAGTATTTT. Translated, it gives CASSKASGRMTDTQYF.

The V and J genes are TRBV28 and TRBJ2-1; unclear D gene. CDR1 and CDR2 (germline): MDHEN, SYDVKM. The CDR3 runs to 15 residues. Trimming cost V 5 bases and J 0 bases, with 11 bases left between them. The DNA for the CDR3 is TGTGCCAGCAGTCCTCTTGGGATCTCCTACAATGAGCAGTTCTTC. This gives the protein CASSPLGISYNEQFF.

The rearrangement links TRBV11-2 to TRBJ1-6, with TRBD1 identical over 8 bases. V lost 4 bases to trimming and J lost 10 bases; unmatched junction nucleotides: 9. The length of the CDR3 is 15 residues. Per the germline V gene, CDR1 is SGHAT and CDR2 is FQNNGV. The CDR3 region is CASSSWTGMVSPLHF. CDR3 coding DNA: TGTGCCAGCAGCTCATGGACAGGGATGGTGTCACCCCTCCACTTT.

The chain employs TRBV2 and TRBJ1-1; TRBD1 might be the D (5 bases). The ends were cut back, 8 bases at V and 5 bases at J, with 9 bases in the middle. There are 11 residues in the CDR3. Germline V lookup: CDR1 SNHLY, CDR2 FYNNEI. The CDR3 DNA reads TGTGCCAGCGACAGAGGAACTGAAGCTTTCTTT. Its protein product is CASDRGTEAFF.

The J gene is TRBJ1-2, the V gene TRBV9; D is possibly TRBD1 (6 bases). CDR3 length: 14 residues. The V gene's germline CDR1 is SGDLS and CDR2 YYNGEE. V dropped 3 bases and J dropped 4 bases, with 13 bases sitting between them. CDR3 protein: CASSARDTTYGYTF. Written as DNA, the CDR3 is TGTGCCAGCAGCGCCCGGGACACCACCTATGGCTACACCTTC. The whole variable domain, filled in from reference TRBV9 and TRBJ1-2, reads DSGVTQTPKHLITATGQRVTLRCSPRSGDLSVYWYQQSLDQGLQFLIQYYNGEERAKGNILERFSAQQFPDLHSELNLSSLELGDSALYFCASSARDTTYGYTFGSGTRLTVV.